This record concerns one T cell receptor (beta chain) sequence. Every one of the donors was a Caucasian adult that lived in Nashville, Tennessee. Negatively enriched CD4+ T cells were divided by CD45RA into naive and memory. Per the study methods: With immunoSEQ giving junction-only sequences and no quality scores, filtering differed. Clones were sequenced by immunoSEQ multiplex PCR, and TCRdb holds only the in-frame ones, with some missing. The DNA gave D and trimming, while V, J and clone size come from that table. The table has some 2.3 million clones, over 85% seen once. This sample was taken from a study of shared clonotypes between healthy human individuals. This receptor was identified in a man in his late teens or twenties in good health. Some clones in this sample may be carry-over from other donors' samples. Sequenced: naive CD4+ T cells from PBMCs. The subset is: CD45RA+ positively selected.

DNA of the CDR3: TGTGCCAGCAGCTTCTTTCTCAATCAGCCCCAGCATTTT. Encoded protein: CASSFFLNQPQHF. This chain uses TRBV28 with TRBJ1-5; no definite D call. The CDR3 has 13 residues. Germline CDR1 MDHEN, CDR2 SYDVKM. V lost 6 bases, J lost 3 bases, and 9 bases lay in between.